This T cell receptor (beta chain) was sequenced for a study of blood T cell repertoires in COVID-19. V lost 5 bases and J lost 1, with 8 bases in between. Germline CDR1 MNHEY, CDR2 SMNVEV (reference sequence). This CDR3 has 13 amino acids. Repertoires were generated with immunoSEQ multiplex PCR, while TCRdb's copy carries only in-frame clones and drops some. This sample has 190,000 or so clones, with approximately 82% found just once. This clonotype originated in a man aged 45 to 65 with active or convalescent COVID-19. Material for sequencing was peripheral blood. The chain is built from TRBV27 and TRBJ1-2; D possibly corresponds to TRBD1 (5 bases). The CDR3 DNA is TGTGCCAGCAGTAGACAGTTTAACTATGGCTACACCTTC. Its protein product is CASSRQFNYGYTF.